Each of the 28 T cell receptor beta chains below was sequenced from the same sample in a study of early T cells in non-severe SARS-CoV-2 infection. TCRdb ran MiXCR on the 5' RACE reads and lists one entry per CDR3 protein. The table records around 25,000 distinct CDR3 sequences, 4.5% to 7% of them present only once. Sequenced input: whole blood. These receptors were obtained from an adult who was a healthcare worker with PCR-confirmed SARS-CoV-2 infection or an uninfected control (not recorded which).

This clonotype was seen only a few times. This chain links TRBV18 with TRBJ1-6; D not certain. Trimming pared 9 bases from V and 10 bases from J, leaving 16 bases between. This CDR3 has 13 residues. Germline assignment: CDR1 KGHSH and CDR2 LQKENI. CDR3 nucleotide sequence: TGTGCCAGTTCGACATCCAACGGGTCACCCCTCCACTTT. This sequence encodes CASSTSNGSPLHF.

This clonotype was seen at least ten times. The CDR3 DNA reads as TGTGCCAGCAGCGTAGATCCTACGCTAGGCTACGAGCAGTACTTC. Translating gives CASSVDPTLGYEQYF. This chain links TRBV9 with TRBJ2-7, with unresolved D. V lost 0 bases, J lost 3 bases, and 13 bases lay in between. The CDR3 sequence is 15 residues long. CDR1 is SGDLS, CDR2 YYNGEE, per germline.

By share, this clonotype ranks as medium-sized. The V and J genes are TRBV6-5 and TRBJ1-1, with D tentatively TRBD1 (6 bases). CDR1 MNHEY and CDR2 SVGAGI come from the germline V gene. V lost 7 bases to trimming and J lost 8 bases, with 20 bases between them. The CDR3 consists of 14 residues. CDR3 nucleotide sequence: TGTGCCAGCACTCAAGGGGGGGTAGGGATCGAAGCTTTCTTT. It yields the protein CASTQGGVGIEAFF.

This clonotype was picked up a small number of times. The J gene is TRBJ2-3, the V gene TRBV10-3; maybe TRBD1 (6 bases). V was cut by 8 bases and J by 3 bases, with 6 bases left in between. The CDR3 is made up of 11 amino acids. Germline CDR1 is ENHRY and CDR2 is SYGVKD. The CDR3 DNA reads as TGTGCCATCGGACAGACAGATACGCAGTATTTT. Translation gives CAIGQTDTQYF.

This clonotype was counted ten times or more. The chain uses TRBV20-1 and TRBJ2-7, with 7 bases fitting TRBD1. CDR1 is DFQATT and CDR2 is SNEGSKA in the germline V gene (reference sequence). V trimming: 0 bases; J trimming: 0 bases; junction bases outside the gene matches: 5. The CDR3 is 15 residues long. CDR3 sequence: CSARERGRGSYEQYF. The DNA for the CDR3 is TGCAGTGCTAGAGAAAGGGGGCGAGGCTCCTACGAGCAGTACTTC.

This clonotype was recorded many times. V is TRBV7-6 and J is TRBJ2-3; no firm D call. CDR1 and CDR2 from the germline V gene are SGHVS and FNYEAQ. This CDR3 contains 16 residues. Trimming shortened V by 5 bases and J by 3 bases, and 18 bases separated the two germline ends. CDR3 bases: TGTGCCAGCAGCGGGCGGACCCAGCTGGGGACAGATACGCAGTATTTT. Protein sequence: CASSGRTQLGTDTQYF.

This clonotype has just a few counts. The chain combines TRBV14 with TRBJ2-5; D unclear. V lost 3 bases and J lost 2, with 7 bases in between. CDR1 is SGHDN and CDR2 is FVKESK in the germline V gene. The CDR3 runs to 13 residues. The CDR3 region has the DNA TGTGCCAGCAGCCATATCGGGCAAGAGACCCAGTACTTC. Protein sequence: CASSHIGQETQYF.

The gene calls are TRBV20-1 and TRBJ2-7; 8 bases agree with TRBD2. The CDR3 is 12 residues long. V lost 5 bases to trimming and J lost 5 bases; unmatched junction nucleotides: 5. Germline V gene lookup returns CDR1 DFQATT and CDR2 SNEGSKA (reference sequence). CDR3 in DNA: TGCAGTGCTTGGGAGACTAGCGACGAGCAGTACTTC. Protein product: CSAWETSDEQYF.

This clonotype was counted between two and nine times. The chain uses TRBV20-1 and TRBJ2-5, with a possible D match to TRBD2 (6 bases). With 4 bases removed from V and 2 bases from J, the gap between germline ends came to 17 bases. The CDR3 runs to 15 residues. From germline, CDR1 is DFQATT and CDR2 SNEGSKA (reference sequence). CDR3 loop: CSATVGRDPQETQYF. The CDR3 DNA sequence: TGCAGTGCTACGGTGGGGCGGGACCCTCAAGAGACCCAGTACTTC.

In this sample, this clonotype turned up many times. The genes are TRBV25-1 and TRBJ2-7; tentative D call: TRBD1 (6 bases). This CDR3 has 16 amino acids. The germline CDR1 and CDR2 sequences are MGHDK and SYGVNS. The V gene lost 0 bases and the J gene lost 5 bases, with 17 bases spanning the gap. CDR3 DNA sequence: TGTGCCAGCAGTGAATACGTACCGGGACAATTAGACGAGCAGTACTTC. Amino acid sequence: CASSEYVPGQLDEQYF.

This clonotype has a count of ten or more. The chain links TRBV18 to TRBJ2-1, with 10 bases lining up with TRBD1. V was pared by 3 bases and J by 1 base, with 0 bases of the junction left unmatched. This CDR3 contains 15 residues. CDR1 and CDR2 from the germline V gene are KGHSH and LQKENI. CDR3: CASSPGQGSYNEQFF. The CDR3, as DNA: TGTGCCAGCTCACCGGGACAGGGGTCCTACAATGAGCAGTTCTTC.

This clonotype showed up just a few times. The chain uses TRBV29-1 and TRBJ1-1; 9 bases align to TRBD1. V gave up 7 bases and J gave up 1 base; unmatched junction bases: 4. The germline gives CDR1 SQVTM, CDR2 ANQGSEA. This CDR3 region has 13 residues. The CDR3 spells CSAETGGNTEAFF. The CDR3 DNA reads TGCAGCGCGGAGACAGGGGGGAACACTGAAGCTTTCTTT.

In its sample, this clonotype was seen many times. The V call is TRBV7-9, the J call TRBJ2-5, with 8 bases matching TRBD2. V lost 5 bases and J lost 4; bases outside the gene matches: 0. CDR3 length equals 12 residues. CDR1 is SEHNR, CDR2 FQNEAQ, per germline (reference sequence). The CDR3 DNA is TGTGCCAGCAGCCGGGAGGGAGAGACCCAGTACTTC. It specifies CASSREGETQYF.

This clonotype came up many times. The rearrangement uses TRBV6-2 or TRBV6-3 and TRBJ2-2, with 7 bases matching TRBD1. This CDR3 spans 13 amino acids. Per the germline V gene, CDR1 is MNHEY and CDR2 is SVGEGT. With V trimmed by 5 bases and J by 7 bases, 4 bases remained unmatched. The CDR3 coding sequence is TGTGCCAGCAGTCAGGGGGAAAACGGGGAGCTGTTTTTT. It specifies CASSQGENGELFF.

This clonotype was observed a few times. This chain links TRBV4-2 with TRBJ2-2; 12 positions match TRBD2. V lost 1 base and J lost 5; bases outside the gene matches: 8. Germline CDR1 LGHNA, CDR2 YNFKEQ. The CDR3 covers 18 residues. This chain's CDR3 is CASSQVRTSGDKTGELFF. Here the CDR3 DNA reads TGTGCCAGCAGCCAAGTCAGGACTAGCGGGGACAAAACCGGGGAGCTGTTTTTT.

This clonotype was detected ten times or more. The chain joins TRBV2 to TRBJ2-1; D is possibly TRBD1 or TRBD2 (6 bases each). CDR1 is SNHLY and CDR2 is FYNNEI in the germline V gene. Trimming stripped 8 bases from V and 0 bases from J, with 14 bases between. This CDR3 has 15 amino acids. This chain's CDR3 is CASFGGLLSYNEQFF. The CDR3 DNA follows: TGTGCCAGCTTTGGGGGGCTTCTCTCCTACAATGAGCAGTTCTTC.

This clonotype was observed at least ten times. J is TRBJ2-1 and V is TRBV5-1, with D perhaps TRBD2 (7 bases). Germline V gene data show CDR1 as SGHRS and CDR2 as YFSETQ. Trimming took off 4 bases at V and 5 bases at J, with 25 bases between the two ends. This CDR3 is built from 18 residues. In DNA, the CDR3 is TGCGCCAGCAGCCCGCCCCCCCCTAGGGCGGGGGCCAACAATGAGCAGTTCTTC. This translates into CASSPPPPRAGANNEQFF.

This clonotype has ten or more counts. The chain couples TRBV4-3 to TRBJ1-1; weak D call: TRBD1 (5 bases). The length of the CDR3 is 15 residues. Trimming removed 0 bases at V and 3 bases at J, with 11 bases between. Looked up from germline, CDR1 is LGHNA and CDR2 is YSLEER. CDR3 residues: CASSQDGARDTEAFF. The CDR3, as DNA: TGCGCCAGCAGCCAAGATGGGGCCCGGGACACTGAAGCTTTCTTT.

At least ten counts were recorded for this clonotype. The chain's CDR3 is CASSLGRAPDTQYF. The CDR3 region has the DNA TGTGCCAGCAGCTTAGGAAGGGCCCCAGATACGCAGTATTTT. This sequence joins TRBV7-6 and TRBJ2-3; D is ambiguous. The CDR3 totals 14 residues. With 1 base removed from V and 4 bases from J, the gap between germline ends came to 9 bases. Germline values: CDR1 SGHVS, CDR2 FNYEAQ.

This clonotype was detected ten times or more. The CDR3 DNA is TGTGCCAGCAGCTTAGAGCAGGGCGGGAATTCACCCCTCCACTTT. Translating it yields CASSLEQGGNSPLHF. The rearrangement joins TRBV7-8 to TRBJ1-6; D perhaps matches TRBD1 (5 bases). Germline V lookup: CDR1 SGHVS, CDR2 FQNEAQ. The CDR3 covers 15 residues. V was pared by 1 base and J by 7 bases, with 11 bases between.

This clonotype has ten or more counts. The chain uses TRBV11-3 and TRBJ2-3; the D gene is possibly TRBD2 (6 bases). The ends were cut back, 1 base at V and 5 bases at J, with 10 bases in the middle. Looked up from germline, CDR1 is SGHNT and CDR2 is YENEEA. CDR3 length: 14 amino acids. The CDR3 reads CASSLGSSGDTQYF. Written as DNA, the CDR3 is TGTGCCAGCAGCTTAGGTAGTAGCGGAGATACGCAGTATTTT.

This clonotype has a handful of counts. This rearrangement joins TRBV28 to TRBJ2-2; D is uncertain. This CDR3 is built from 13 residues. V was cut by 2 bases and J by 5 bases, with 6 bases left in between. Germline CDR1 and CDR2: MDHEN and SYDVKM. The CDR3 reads CASSLPGTGELFF. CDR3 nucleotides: TGTGCCAGCAGTTTACCCGGGACCGGGGAGCTGTTTTTT.

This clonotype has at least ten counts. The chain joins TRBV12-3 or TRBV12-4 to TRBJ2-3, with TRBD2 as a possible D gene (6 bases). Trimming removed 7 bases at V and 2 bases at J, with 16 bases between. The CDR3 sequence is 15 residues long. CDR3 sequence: CASIPDYSATDTQYF. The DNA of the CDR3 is TGTGCCAGCATCCCGGACTATTCGGCCACAGATACGCAGTATTTT.

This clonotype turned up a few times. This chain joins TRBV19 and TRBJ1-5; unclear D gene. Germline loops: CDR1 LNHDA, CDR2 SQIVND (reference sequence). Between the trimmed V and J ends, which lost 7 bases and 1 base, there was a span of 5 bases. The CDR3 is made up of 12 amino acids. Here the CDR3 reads CASMNSNQPQHF. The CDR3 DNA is TGTGCCAGTATGAACAGCAATCAGCCCCAGCATTTT.

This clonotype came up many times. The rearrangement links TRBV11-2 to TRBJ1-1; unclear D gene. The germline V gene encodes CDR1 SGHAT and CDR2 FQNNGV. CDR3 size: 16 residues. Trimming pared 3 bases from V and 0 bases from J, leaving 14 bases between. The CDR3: CASSLEGTALNTEAFF. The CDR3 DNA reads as TGTGCCAGCAGCTTGGAGGGAACCGCCCTGAACACTGAAGCTTTCTTT.

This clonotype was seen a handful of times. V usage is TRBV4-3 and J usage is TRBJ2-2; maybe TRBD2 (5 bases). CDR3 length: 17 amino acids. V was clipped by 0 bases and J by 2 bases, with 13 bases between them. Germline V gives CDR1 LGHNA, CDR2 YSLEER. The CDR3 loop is CASSQEPPGINTGELFF. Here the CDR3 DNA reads TGCGCCAGCAGCCAAGAACCCCCGGGAATTAACACCGGGGAGCTGTTTTTT.

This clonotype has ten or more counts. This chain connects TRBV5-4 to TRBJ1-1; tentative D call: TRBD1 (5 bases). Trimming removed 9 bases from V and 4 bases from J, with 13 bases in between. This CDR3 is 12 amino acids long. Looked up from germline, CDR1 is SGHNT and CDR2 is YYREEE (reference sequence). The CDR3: CATTYGTTEAFF. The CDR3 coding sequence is TGTGCCACGACCTACGGGACCACTGAAGCTTTCTTT.

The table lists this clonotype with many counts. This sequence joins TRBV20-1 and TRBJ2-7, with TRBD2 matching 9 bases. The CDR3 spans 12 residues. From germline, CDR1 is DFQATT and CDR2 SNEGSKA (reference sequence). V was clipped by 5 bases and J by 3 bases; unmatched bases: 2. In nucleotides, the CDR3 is TGCAGTGCTCATAGCGGGGGCTACGAGCAGTACTTC. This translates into CSAHSGGYEQYF.